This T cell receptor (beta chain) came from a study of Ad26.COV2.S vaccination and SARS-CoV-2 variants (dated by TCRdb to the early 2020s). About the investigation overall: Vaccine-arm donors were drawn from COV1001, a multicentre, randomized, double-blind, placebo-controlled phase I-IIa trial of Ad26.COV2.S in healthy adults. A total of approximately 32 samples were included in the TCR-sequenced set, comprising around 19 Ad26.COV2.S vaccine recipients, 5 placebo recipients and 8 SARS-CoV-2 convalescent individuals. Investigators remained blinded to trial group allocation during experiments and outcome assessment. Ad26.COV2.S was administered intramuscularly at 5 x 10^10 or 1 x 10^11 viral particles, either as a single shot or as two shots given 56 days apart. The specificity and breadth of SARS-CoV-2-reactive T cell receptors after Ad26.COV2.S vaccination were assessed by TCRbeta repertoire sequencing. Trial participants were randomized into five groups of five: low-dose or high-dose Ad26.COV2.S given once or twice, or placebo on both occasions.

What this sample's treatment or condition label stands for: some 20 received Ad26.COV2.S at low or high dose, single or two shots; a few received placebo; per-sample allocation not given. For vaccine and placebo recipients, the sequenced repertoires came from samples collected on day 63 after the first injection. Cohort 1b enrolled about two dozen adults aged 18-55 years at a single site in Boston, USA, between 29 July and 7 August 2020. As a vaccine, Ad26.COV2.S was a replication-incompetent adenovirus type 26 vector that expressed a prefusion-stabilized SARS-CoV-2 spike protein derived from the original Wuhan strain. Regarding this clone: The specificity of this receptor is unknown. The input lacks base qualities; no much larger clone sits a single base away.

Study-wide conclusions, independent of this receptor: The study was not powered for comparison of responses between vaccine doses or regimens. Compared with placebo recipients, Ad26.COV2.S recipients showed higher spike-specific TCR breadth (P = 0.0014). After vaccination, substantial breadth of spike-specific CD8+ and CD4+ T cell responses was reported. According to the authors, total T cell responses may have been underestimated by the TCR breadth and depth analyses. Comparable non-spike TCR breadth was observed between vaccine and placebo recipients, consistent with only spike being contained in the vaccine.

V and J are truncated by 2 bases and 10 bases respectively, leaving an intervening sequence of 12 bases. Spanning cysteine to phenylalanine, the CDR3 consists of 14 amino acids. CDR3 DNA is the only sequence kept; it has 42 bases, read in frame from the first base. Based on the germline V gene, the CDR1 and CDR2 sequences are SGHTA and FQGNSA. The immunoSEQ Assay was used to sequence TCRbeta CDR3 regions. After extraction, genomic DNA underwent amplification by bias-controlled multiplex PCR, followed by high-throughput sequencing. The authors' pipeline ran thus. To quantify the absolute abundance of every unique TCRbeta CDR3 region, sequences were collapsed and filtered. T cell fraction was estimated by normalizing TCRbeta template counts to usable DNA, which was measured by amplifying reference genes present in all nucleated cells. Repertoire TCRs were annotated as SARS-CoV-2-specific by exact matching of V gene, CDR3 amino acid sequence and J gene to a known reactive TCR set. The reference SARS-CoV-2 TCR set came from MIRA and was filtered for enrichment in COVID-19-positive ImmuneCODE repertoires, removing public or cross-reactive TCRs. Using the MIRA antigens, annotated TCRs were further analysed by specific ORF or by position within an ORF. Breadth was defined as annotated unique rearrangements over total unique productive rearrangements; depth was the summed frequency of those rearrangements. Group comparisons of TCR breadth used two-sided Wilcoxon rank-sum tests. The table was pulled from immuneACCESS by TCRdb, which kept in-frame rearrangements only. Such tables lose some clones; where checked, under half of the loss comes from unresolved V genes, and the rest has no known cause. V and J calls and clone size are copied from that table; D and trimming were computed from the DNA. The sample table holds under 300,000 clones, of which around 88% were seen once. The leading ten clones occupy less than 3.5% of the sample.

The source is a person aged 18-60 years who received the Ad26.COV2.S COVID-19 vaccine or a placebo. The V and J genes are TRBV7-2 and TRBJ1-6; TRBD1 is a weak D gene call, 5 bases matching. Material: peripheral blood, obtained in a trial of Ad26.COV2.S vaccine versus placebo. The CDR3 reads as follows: CASSLRGQYSPLHF. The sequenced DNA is TGTGCCAGCAGCTTACGGGGCCAGTACTCACCCCTCCACTTT.